A single sample is the source of the 13 T cell receptor beta chains below, sequenced in a study of blood T cell repertoires in COVID-19. Clones were read by immunoSEQ multiplex PCR, and TCRdb kept only the in-frame ones, dropping some. The sample shows hundreds of thousands of clones, roughly 89% of them seen only once. The source material was peripheral blood. These receptors were taken from a woman in her 30s with COVID-19, enrolled during active disease.

The V and J genes are TRBV11-2 and TRBJ2-3; TRBD2 agrees at 11 bases. In germline, CDR1 is SGHAT, CDR2 FQNNGV. V lost 2 bases and J lost 6; bases outside the gene matches: 10. The CDR3 spans 17 residues. The CDR3 loop is CASSLQTSGGLRDTQYF. The CDR3 region has the DNA TGTGCCAGCAGCTTACAAACTAGCGGGGGTCTCAGGGATACGCAGTATTTT.

The V and J genes are TRBV5-1 and TRBJ1-3; D ambiguous. V lost 3 bases to trimming and J lost 8 bases, with 15 bases between them. The CDR3 has 14 residues. The germline gives CDR1 SGHRS, CDR2 YFSETQ. The CDR3 DNA reads as TGCGCCAGCAGCTGGCGGGGTCCTCAGGACACCATATATTTT. Translation gives CASSWRGPQDTIYF.

This clone was seen just once. This chain uses TRBV6-5 with TRBJ2-1; the match to TRBD2 covers 8 bases. This CDR3 has 13 residues. V lost 1 base and J lost 9; bases outside the gene matches: 2. Per the germline V gene, CDR1 is MNHEY and CDR2 is SVGAGI. The CDR3 nucleotides read TGTGCCAGCAGTTACTACGGGGGGGGTGAGCAGTTCTTC. The encoded protein is CASSYYGGGEQFF.

This chain uses TRBV7-2 with TRBJ2-4; D may be TRBD2 (6 bases). The CDR3 is made up of 11 amino acids. V was pared by 5 bases and J by 9 bases, with 8 bases between. From germline, CDR1 is SGHTA and CDR2 FQGNSA. The CDR3 region has the DNA TGTGCCAGCAGCGGGGGAGGCATTCAGTACTTC. Protein product: CASSGGGIQYF. Complete variable domain (other parts from reference TRBV7-2 and TRBJ2-4): GAGVSQSPSNKVTEKGKDVELRCDPISGHTALYWYRQSLGQGLEFLIYFQGNSAPDKSGLPSDRFSAERTGGSVSTLTIQRTQQEDSAVYLCASSGGGIQYFGAGTRLSVL.

This clone was found once. The chain links TRBV19 to TRBJ2-3, with 9 bases aligning to TRBD2. Germline assignment: CDR1 LNHDA and CDR2 SQIVND (reference sequence). The ends lost 7 bases at V and 4 bases at J; junction bases unmatched: 12. This CDR3 comprises 16 residues. The CDR3 sequence is CASNLGGGGAADTQYF. CDR3 DNA sequence: TGTGCCAGTAACTTAGGCGGCGGGGGGGCGGCAGATACGCAGTATTTT.

This clone appeared once. V usage is TRBV27 and J usage is TRBJ1-3, with a tentative D call TRBD1 (5 bases). Germline values: CDR1 MNHEY, CDR2 SMNVEV (reference sequence). There are 14 residues in the CDR3. Trimming took off 11 bases at V and 3 bases at J, with 17 bases between the two ends. CDR3 region: CAPGGVCGGNTIYF. CDR3 DNA: TGTGCCCCTGGGGGGGTCTGTGGTGGAAACACCATATATTTT.

The chain's CDR3 is CASSYSGGAIGEQYF. The CDR3 nucleotides read TGTGCCAGCAGTTATAGCGGGGGGGCTATCGGCGAGCAGTACTTC. The chain uses TRBV27 and TRBJ2-7; the match to TRBD2 covers 11 bases. V lost 4 bases, J lost 6 bases, and 8 bases stayed unmatched. Germline loops: CDR1 MNHEY, CDR2 SMNVEV (reference sequence). This CDR3 has 15 amino acids.

J is TRBJ1-6 and V is TRBV7-9; D not resolved. Germline V gene data show CDR1 as SEHNR and CDR2 as FQNEAQ (reference sequence). V lost 4 bases and J lost 7, with 5 bases in between. The CDR3 runs to 12 residues. CDR3 region: CASSSFNSPLHF. CDR3 DNA: TGTGCCAGCAGCTCTTTCAATTCACCCCTCCACTTT.

The genes are TRBV5-4 and TRBJ1-3; no clear D. The CDR3 totals 13 residues. Germline-derived CDR1 and CDR2 are SGHNT and YYREEE (reference sequence). Trimming left V 4 bases short and J 4 bases short, with 9 bases between. CDR3 sequence reads: CASSPIGGNTIYF. CDR3 sequence (DNA): TGTGCCAGCAGCCCTATCGGGGGAAACACCATATATTTT.

This chain connects TRBV30 to TRBJ2-7, with 9 bases fitting TRBD2. Germline V gives CDR1 GTSNPN, CDR2 SVGIG (reference sequence). CDR3 size: 11 residues. V lost 6 bases to trimming and J lost 4 bases; unmatched junction nucleotides: 1. CDR3 nucleotide sequence: TGTGCCTGTACTAGCGGGTACGAGCAGTACTTC. Translation gives CACTSGYEQYF.

CDR3 region: CASSFMRVDGYTF. Written as DNA, the CDR3 is TGTGCCAGCAGTTTTATGAGGGTCGATGGCTACACCTTC. V gene TRBV12-3 or TRBV12-4 combines with J gene TRBJ1-2, with unresolved D. V was trimmed by 3 bases and J by 6 bases, leaving 11 bases between them. This CDR3 has 13 residues.

V is TRBV4-1 and J is TRBJ1-1; D is perhaps TRBD1 (5 bases). V was pared by 0 bases and J by 0 bases, with 14 bases between. The length of the CDR3 is 17 residues. Germline assignment: CDR1 MGHRA and CDR2 YSYEKL. The CDR3 here is CASSQEGGTTMNTEAFF. In DNA, the CDR3 is TGCGCCAGCAGCCAAGAAGGTGGGACTACCATGAACACTGAAGCTTTCTTT.

This chain connects TRBV27 to TRBJ1-2; tentatively, D is TRBD1 (6 bases). V was clipped by 7 bases and J by 4 bases, with 13 bases between them. This CDR3 has 13 residues. The germline V gene has CDR1 MNHEY and CDR2 SMNVEV (reference sequence). CDR3 nucleotide sequence: TGTGCCAGCACCCCTACAGGGTCCTATGGCTACACCTTC. Translated, it gives CASTPTGSYGYTF.